This TCR beta chain was recovered during a study of blood T cell repertoires in COVID-19 (dated by TCRdb to the early 2020s). Regarding the complete study: Collaborator samples came from the United States, Italy and Spain and covered acute and convalescent phases of COVID-19. The material from the prospective study consisted of cDNA or gDNA derived from T cells, B-cell-depleted T cells, or PBMCs. Subjects who had been exposed to COVID-19, were actively infected with it, or had recovered from it provided the deeply sampled blood TCRbeta repertoires that made up the dataset. The repertoires were made available in a free public database intended to serve as a resource for research on the immune response to SARS-CoV-2. The samples were drawn from two sources: the first 160 participants of the ongoing ImmuneRACE study, and fewer than 1,500 subjects contributed by 6 global collaborators. Nearly every sample came with metadata listing a de-identified subject ID, COVID-19 status, age in years and sex. Where available, HLA class I and class II types were obtained from metadata supplied by the sample provider rather than from assay-based typing.

Each collaborating institution followed its own protocols to collect whole blood in K2EDTA tubes. For TCRbeta analysis, collaborators shipped samples as frozen whole blood, isolated PBMCs, or DNA extracted from either of those sample types. Results the study describes overall, beyond this receptor: Clinical and demographic metadata were provided uncurated, with the amount varying by source and participant.

Concerning this clone: Which antigen it targets is not known. Within one base of it there is no much larger clone, and no base qualities were kept.

Trimming removed 4 bases from V and 4 bases from J, leaving 9 bases between the germline ends. From cysteine to phenylalanine, the CDR3 is 13 amino acids long. Only CDR3 DNA remains: 39 bases, in frame from the first base. The germline V gene provides CDR1 SGHTA and CDR2 FQGNSA. TCRbeta CDR3 regions were amplified from genomic DNA using the immunoSEQ Assay, a bias-controlled multiplex PCR. As for how the authors treated the data: Nucleated cell counts per sample were estimated from amplification of reference gene primers within the assay. To quantify the absolute abundance of each unique TCRbeta CDR3 rearrangement, sequence reads were collapsed and filtered. For each sample, productive Simpson clonality was calculated by taking the square root of Simpson's diversity index across productive rearrangements. Here the immuneACCESS table is served through TCRdb, limited to in-frame sequences with V and J called. Missing clones are a known gap in these copies; in checked studies unresolved V genes cover under half, and the rest lacks a known reason. D and trimming were read from the DNA, whereas the V and J calls and clone size are those reported in that table. Counted in this sample were about 73,000 clones; about 92% of them appeared once. Jointly, the top ten make up roughly 15% of the sample.

This chain joins TRBV7-2 to TRBJ2-3, with the D segment identity uncertain. The TCR originated in a woman aged 80 or over with active or convalescent COVID-19. The specimen sequenced was peripheral blood. The CDR3 amino acid sequence is: CASSSQHPDTQYF. The DNA is as follows: TGTGCCAGCAGCTCACAGCACCCAGATACGCAGTATTTT.